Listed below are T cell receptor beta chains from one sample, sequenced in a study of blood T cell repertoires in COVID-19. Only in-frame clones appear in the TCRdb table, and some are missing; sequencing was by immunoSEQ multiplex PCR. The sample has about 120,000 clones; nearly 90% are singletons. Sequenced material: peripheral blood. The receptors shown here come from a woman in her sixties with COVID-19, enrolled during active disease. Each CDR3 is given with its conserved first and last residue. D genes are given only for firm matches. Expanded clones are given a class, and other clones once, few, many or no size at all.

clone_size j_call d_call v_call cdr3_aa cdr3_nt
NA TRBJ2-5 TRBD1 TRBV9 CASSVTGGPETQYF TGTGCCAGCAGCGTTACAGGGGGTCCAGAGACCCAGTACTTC
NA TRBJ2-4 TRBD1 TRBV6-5 CASSYSRDRADIQYF TGTGCCAGCAGTTACTCGAGGGACAGGGCGGACATTCAGTACTTC
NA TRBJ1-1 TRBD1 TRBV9 CASSVSGGIPMNTEAFF TGTGCCAGCAGCGTATCAGGGGGGATCCCTATGAACACTGAAGCTTTCTTT
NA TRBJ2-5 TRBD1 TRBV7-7 CASSPTGVRETQYF TGTGCTAGCAGCCCGACAGGGGTTAGGGAGACCCAGTACTTC
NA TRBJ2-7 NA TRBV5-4 CASSITGVDEQYF TGTGCCAGCAGCATTACGGGGGTCGACGAGCAGTACTTC
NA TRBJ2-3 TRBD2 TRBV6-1 CASSEVWGAGPTDTQYF TGTGCCAGCAGTGAAGTTTGGGGAGCGGGGCCCACAGATACGCAGTATTTT
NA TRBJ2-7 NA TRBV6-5 CASSYSRGAGEQYF TGTGCCAGCAGTTACTCGCGGGGCGCGGGGGAGCAGTACTTC
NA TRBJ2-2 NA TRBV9 CASSVGAGESAGELFF TGTGCCAGCAGCGTAGGGGCAGGGGAATCGGCCGGGGAGCTGTTTTTT
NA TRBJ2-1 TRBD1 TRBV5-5 CASSRTTDRGGFF TGTGCCAGCAGCCGAACAACAGACAGGGGAGGCTTCTTC
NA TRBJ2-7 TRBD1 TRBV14 CASSLLGGQGVYEQYF TGTGCCAGCAGCCTACTAGGTGGACAGGGGGTCTACGAGCAGTACTTC
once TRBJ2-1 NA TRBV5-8 CASSLGRVVIEQFF TGTGCCAGCAGCTTGGGGCGGGTAGTCATTGAGCAGTTCTTC
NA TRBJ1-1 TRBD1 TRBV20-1 CSATELGTANTEAFF TGCAGTGCTACTGAACTTGGGACAGCGAACACTGAAGCTTTCTTT
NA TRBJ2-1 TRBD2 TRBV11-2 CASSFPSGGANEQFF TGTGCCAGCAGCTTTCCTAGCGGGGGGGCCAATGAGCAGTTCTTC
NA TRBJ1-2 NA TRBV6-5 CASSYGQGNGYTF TGTGCCAGCAGTTACGGGCAGGGGAATGGCTACACCTTC
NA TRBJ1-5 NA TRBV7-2 CASSLDEGQPQHF TGTGCCAGCAGCTTAGACGAGGGTCAGCCCCAGCATTTT
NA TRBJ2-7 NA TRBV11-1 CASSLTAGGKEQYF TGTGCCAGCAGCTTAACGGCAGGGGGGAAGGAGCAGTACTTC
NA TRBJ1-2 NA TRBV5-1 CASRLQENYGYTF TGCGCCAGCAGACTACAGGAGAACTATGGCTACACCTTC
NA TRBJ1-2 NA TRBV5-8 CASSFRGYTF TGTGCCAGCAGCTTCCGGGGCTACACCTTC
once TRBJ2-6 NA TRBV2 CAITGNSGANVLTF TGTGCCATTACAGGGAACTCTGGGGCCAACGTCCTGACTTTC
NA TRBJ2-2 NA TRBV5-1 CASSLLRNTGELFF TGCGCCAGCAGCTTGCTAAGAAACACCGGGGAGCTGTTTTTT
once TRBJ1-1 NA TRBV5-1 CASSFRTLNTEAFF TGCGCCAGCAGTTTCCGGACACTTAACACTGAAGCTTTCTTT
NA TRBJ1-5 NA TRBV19 CASKGAAQPQHF TGTGCCAGTAAAGGAGCGGCCCAGCCCCAGCATTTT
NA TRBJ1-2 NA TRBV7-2 CASSSPGGWDYGYTF TGTGCCAGCAGCTCCCCGGGGGGATGGGACTATGGCTACACCTTC
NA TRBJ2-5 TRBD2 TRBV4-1 CASSQLGLAGGRGETQYF TGCGCCAGCAGCCAGCTGGGACTAGCGGGGGGGAGGGGAGAGACCCAGTACTTC
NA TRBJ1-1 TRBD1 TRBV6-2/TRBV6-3 CASSRTGTAEAFF TGTGCCAGCAGTCGGACAGGGACCGCTGAAGCTTTCTTT
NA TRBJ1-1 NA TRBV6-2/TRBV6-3 CASSSNLQVNTEAFF TGTGCCAGCAGTTCAAACCTTCAGGTGAACACTGAAGCTTTCTTT